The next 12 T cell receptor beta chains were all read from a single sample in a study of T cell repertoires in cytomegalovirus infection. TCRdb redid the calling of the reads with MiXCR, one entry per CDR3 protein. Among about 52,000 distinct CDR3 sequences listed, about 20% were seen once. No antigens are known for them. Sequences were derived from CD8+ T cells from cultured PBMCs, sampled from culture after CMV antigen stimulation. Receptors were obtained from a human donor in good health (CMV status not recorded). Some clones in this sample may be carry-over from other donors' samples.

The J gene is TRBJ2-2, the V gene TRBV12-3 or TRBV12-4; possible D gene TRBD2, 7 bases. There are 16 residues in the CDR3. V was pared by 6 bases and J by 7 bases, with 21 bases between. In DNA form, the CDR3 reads TGTGCCAGCAGCCTTCCGGGGGGCCCGTACGACGGGGAGCTGTTTTTT. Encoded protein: CASSLPGGPYDGELFF.

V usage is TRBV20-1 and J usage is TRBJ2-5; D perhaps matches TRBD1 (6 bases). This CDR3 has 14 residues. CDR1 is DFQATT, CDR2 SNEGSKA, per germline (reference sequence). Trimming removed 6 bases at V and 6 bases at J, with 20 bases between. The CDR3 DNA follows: TGCAGTGCCCTCTCACTCGGGACATTTAAGACCCAGTACTTC. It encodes CSALSLGTFKTQYF.

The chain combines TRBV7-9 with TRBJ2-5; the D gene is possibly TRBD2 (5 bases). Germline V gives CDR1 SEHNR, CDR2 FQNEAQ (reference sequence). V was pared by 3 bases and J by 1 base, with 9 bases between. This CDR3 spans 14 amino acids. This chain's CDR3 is CASSLPGSQETQYF. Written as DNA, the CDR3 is TGTGCCAGCAGCTTGCCGGGGTCCCAAGAGACCCAGTACTTC.

CDR3 bases: TGTGCCAGCAGTTACGCGACAGGAACCTACGAGCAGTACTTC. It yields the protein CASSYATGTYEQYF. This chain uses TRBV6-6 with TRBJ2-7; weak D call: TRBD1 (6 bases). The CDR3 consists of 14 residues. The germline V gene encodes CDR1 MNHNY and CDR2 SVGAGI (reference sequence). The germline V and J ends were trimmed by 2 bases and 2 bases, with 10 bases remaining between them.

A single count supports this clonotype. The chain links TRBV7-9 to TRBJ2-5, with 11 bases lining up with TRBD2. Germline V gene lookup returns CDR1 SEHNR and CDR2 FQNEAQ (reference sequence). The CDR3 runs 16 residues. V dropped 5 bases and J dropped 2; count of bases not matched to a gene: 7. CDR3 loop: CASSLGTSGSQETQYF. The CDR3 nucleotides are TGTGCCAGCAGCCTAGGGACTAGCGGTTCTCAAGAGACCCAGTACTTC.

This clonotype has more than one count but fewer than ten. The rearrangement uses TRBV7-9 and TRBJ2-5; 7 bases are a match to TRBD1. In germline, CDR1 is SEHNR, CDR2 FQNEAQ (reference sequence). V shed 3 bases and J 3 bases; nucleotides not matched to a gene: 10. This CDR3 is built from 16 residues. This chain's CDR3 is CASSFITGTAKETQYF. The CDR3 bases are TGTGCCAGCAGCTTTATTACCGGGACAGCAAAAGAGACCCAGTACTTC.

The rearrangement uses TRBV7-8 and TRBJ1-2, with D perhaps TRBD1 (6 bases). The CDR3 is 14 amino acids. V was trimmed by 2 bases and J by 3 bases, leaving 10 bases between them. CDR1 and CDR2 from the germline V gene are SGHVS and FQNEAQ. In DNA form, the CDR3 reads TGTGCCAGCAGCTTAAAGGGGGGTGACTATGGCTACACCTTC. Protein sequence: CASSLKGGDYGYTF. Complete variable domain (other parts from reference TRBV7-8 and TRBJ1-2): GAGVSQSPRYKVAKRGQDVALRCDPISGHVSLFWYQQALGQGPEFLTYFQNEAQLDKSGLPSDRFFAERPEGSVSTLKIQRTQQEDSAVYLCASSLKGGDYGYTFGSGTRLTVV.

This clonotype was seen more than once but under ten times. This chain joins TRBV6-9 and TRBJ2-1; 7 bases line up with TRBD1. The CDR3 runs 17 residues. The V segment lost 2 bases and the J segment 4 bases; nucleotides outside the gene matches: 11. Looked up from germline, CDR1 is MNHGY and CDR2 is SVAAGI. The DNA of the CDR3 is TGTGCCAGCAGTTATAACCGGGACAGCTCGCCTTACAATGAGCAGTTCTTC. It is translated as CASSYNRDSSPYNEQFF.

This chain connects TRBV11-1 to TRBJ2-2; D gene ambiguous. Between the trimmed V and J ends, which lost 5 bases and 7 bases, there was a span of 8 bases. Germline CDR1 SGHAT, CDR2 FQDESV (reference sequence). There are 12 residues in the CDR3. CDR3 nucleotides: TGTGCCAGCAGCCCAGCACGCGGGGAGCTGTTTTTT. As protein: CASSPARGELFF. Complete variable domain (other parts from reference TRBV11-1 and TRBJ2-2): EAEVAQSPRYKITEKSQAVAFWCDPISGHATLYWYRQILGQGPELLVQFQDESVVDDSQLPKDRFSAERLKGVDSTLKIQPAELGDSAMYLCASSPARGELFFGEGSRLTVL.

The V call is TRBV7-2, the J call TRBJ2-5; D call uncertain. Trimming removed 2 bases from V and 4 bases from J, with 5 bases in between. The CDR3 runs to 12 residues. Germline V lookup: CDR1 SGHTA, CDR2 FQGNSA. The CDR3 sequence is CASSLPTETQYF. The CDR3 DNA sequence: TGTGCCAGCAGCTTACCGACAGAGACCCAGTACTTC.

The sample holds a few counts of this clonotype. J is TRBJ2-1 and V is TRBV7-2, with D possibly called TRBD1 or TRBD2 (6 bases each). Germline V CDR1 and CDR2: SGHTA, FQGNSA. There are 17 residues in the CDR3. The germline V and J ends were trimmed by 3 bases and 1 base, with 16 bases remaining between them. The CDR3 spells CASSLGGQILSYNEQFF. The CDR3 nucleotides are TGTGCCAGCAGCTTGGGAGGACAGATCTTATCCTACAATGAGCAGTTCTTC.

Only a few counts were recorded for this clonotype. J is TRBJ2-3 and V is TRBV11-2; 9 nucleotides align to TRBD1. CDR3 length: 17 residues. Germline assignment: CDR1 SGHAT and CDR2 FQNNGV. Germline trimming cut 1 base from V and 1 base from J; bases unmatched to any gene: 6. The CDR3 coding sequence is TGTGCCAGCAGCTTAGGGACAGGGGTTATAGGCACAGATACGCAGTATTTT. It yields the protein CASSLGTGVIGTDTQYF.